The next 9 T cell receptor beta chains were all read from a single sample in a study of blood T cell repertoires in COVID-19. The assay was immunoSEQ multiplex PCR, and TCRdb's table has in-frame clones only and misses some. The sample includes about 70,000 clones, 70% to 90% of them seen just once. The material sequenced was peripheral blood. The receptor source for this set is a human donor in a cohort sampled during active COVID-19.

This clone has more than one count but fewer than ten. CDR3 protein: CASRSGSGTGELFF. The CDR3, as DNA: TGTGCCAGTAGATCTGGGTCGGGCACCGGGGAGCTGTTTTTT. The chain employs TRBV19 and TRBJ2-2; D is unresolved. This CDR3 contains 14 residues. Germline values: CDR1 LNHDA, CDR2 SQIVND (reference sequence). V lost 6 bases to trimming and J lost 4 bases, with 12 bases between them.

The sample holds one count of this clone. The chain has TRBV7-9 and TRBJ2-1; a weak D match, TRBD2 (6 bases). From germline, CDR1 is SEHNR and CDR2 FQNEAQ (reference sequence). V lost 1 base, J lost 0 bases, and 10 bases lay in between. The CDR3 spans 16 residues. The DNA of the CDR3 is TGTGCCAGCAGCTTAGGGCGGGGCCTCTCCTACAATGAGCAGTTCTTC. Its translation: CASSLGRGLSYNEQFF.

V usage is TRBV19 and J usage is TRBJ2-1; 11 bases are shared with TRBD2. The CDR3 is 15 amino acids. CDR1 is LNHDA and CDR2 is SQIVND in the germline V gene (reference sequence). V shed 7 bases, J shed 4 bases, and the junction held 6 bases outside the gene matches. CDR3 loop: CASIVTSGGYNEQFF. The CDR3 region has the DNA TGTGCCAGTATAGTAACTAGCGGGGGTTACAATGAGCAGTTCTTC.

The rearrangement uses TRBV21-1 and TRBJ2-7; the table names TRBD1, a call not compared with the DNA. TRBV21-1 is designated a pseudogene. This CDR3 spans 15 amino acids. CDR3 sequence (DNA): TGTGCCAGCAGCAAAAGGGGGACAGGGACCTACGAGCAGTACTTC. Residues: CASSKRGTGTYEQYF.

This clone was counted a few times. The CDR3 DNA follows: TGTGCCTGGAGTGTAGCCAAGACAGGCGCTTCACCCCTCCACTTT. Its protein is CAWSVAKTGASPLHF. The V call is TRBV30, the J call TRBJ1-6, with D perhaps TRBD1 (6 bases). From germline, CDR1 is GTSNPN and CDR2 SVGIG (reference sequence). Trimming cost V 0 bases and J 9 bases, with 15 bases left between them. The CDR3 contains 15 residues.

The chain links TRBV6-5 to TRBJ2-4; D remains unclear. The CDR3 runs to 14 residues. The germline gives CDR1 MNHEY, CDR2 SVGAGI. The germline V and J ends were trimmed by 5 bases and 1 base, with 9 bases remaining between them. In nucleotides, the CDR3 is TGTGCCAGCAGTCCCTTCGGGGCCAAAAACATTCAGTACTTC. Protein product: CASSPFGAKNIQYF.

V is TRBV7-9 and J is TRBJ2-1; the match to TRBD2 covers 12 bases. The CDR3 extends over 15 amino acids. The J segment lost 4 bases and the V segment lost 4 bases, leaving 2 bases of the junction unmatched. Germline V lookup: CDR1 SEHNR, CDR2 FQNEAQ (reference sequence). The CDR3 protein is CASSYGLAGYNEQFF. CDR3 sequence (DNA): TGTGCCAGCAGCTATGGACTAGCGGGGTACAATGAGCAGTTCTTC.

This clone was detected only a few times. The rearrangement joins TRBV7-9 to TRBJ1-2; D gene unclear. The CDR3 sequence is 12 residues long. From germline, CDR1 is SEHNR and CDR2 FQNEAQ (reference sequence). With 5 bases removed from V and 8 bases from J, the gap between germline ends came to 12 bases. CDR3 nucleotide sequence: TGTGCCAGCAGCCTCACATGGAGCGGCTACACCTTC. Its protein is CASSLTWSGYTF.

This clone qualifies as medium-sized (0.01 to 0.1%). This CDR3 reads CASSGEDRPYTEAFF. The DNA of the CDR3 is TGTGCCAGCAGCGGGGAGGACAGGCCCTACACTGAAGCTTTCTTT. The V call is TRBV2, the J call TRBJ1-1, with TRBD1 matching 7 bases. Germline values: CDR1 SNHLY, CDR2 FYNNEI. CDR3 length: 15 amino acids. Losses at the gene ends were 6 bases for V and 3 bases for J; bases not matched to a gene: 10. Drawing the rest from reference TRBV2 and TRBJ1-1, the complete variable domain is EPEVTQTPSHQVTQMGQEVILRCVPISNHLYFYWYRQILGQKVEFLVSFYNNEISEKSEIFDDQFSVERPDGSNFTLKIRSTKLEDSAMYFCASSGEDRPYTEAFFGQGTRLTVV.